Here is one T cell receptor beta chain with its context. No antigen is known for it. The entry originates in a study of T cells expressing NK-cell markers. Looking at the study overall: Seven sequenced donors out of eight were HCMV-seropositive, one seronegative. The study's findings and limits: The study found dominant NKG2C+ clonotypes at roughly 1.0-7.5% of CD8+ T cells in several donors. Clones of NKG2C+ T cells that had expanded were of unclear HCMV specificity.

Beta-chain TCR cDNA was generated via 5'RACE template switching with UMIs. From its re-call of the 5' RACE reads, TCRdb lists each CDR3 protein once, without DNA. The data show about 550,000 distinct CDR3 sequences, and the top ten clones hold under 4.5%. This CDR3 contains 15 residues. The germline gives CDR1 SGHRS, CDR2 YFSETQ. The TCR comes from a young man in good health. The specimen was blood T cells: a sorted CD56 or NKG2C T cell subset, CD4+ or CD8+ T cells, or bulk PBMC T cells (not recorded which). This rearrangement joins TRBV5-1 to TRBJ2-3; TCRdb's D call, TRBD1, is unchecked because there is no DNA. CDR3 protein: CASSYPRGAEDTQYF.